These T cell receptor beta chains were read from a single sample in a study of spatial heterogeneity in lung cancer. MiXCR was run by TCRdb on the 5' RACE reads, yielding one entry per CDR3 protein. The data show about 82,000 distinct CDR3 sequences, over 9.5% seen once. Here the sequenced sample was PBMCs, taken at surgery. Receptors were obtained from a male donor with early-stage non-small cell lung cancer. CDR3s include the opening cysteine and the closing phenylalanine or tryptophan. Each record gives: CDR3 DNA, CDR3 protein, V gene, D gene, clone size, J gene. A D gene is named only where the DNA matches it firmly. Not every row has a clone size; where given, it reads once, few, many or a size class.

CDR3 DNA: TGTGCCAGCAGCCGGGAAGGGACTCCTCCCTACAATGAGCAGTTCTTC
CDR3 protein: CASSREGTPPYNEQFF
V gene: TRBV12-3/TRBV12-4
D gene: .
clone size: few
J gene: TRBJ2-1

CDR3 DNA: TGCAGTGCTAGGTATTCCGGGGCCAAAAACATTCAGTACTTC
CDR3 protein: CSARYSGAKNIQYF
V gene: TRBV20-1
D gene: .
clone size: .
J gene: TRBJ2-4

CDR3 DNA: TGCAGTGCTATTACGGCGGGACGACAGAGCTCCTACAATGAGCAGTTCTTC
CDR3 protein: CSAITAGRQSSYNEQFF
V gene: TRBV20-1
D gene: .
clone size: many
J gene: TRBJ2-1

CDR3 DNA: TGTGCCAGCAGCTTGCAGGGGATCGACGAGCAGTACTTC
CDR3 protein: CASSLQGIDEQYF
V gene: TRBV7-9
D gene: .
clone size: few
J gene: TRBJ2-7

CDR3 DNA: TGTGCTAGTGGTTTCTCGGCCGGGGATGAGCAGTTCTTC
CDR3 protein: CASGFSAGDEQFF
V gene: TRBV12-5
D gene: .
clone size: .
J gene: TRBJ2-1

CDR3 DNA: TGTGCCAGCAGTTCGGCGGCCAACTATGGCTACACCTTC
CDR3 protein: CASSSAANYGYTF
V gene: TRBV12-3/TRBV12-4
D gene: .
clone size: many
J gene: TRBJ1-2

CDR3 DNA: TGCAGTGTACCACAGGGGATGAGGGAGACCCAGTACTTC
CDR3 protein: CSVPQGMRETQYF
V gene: TRBV20-1
D gene: TRBD1
clone size: few
J gene: TRBJ2-5

CDR3 DNA: TGTGCCAGCAGCTCTCGGACTAGCGACCACAATGAGCAGTTCTTC
CDR3 protein: CASSSRTSDHNEQFF
V gene: TRBV7-2
D gene: TRBD2
clone size: many
J gene: TRBJ2-1

CDR3 DNA: TGTGCCAGCAGGTGGGACAGGGAGGGTCAGCCCCAGCATTTT
CDR3 protein: CASRWDREGQPQHF
V gene: TRBV12-3/TRBV12-4
D gene: TRBD1
clone size: .
J gene: TRBJ1-5

CDR3 DNA: TGTGCCAGCATTCTCGGACGAGGGACGCAGCCCCAGCATTTT
CDR3 protein: CASILGRGTQPQHF
V gene: TRBV7-8
D gene: .
clone size: many
J gene: TRBJ1-5

CDR3 DNA: TGCAGCGTTGAGAGCGTGAAGGGCTACAATGAGCAGTTCTTC
CDR3 protein: CSVESVKGYNEQFF
V gene: TRBV29-1
D gene: .
clone size: few
J gene: TRBJ2-1

CDR3 DNA: TGCAGCGTTGATGTACAGGGGGAGGGTACGCAGTATTTT
CDR3 protein: CSVDVQGEGTQYF
V gene: TRBV29-1
D gene: .
clone size: many
J gene: TRBJ2-3

CDR3 DNA: TGCGCCAGCAGCTTGAGACAGGGTTGGCAAGAGACCCAGTACTTC
CDR3 protein: CASSLRQGWQETQYF
V gene: TRBV5-1
D gene: TRBD1
clone size: few
J gene: TRBJ2-5

CDR3 DNA: TGTGCCAGCAGCTCACGGGACAGGGAGACTCATAGCAATCAGCCCCAGCATTTT
CDR3 protein: CASSSRDRETHSNQPQHF
V gene: TRBV27
D gene: TRBD1
clone size: few
J gene: TRBJ1-5

CDR3 DNA: TGTGCCAGTAGTATTGGGCAGGGAATCACTGAAGCTTTCTTT
CDR3 protein: CASSIGQGITEAFF
V gene: TRBV19
D gene: .
clone size: .
J gene: TRBJ1-1

CDR3 DNA: TGTGCCACCAGCAGGGGACAGGGGCCCTTCGGCTACACCTTC
CDR3 protein: CATSRGQGPFGYTF
V gene: TRBV15
D gene: TRBD1
clone size: many
J gene: TRBJ1-2

CDR3 DNA: TGTGCCAGCACTCGGGACAGGGGGCGATCTCCGAACACTGAAGCTTTCTTT
CDR3 protein: CASTRDRGRSPNTEAFF
V gene: TRBV6-6
D gene: TRBD1
clone size: few
J gene: TRBJ1-1

CDR3 DNA: TGCAGCGTTGAAGATGGAGGCAGGGTCTATGGCTACACCTTC
CDR3 protein: CSVEDGGRVYGYTF
V gene: TRBV29-1
D gene: .
clone size: few
J gene: TRBJ1-2

CDR3 DNA: TGTGCCAGCAGCTCTCCTGGACTAGCGGGGGATACGCAGTATTTT
CDR3 protein: CASSSPGLAGDTQYF
V gene: TRBV7-2
D gene: TRBD2
clone size: .
J gene: TRBJ2-3

CDR3 DNA: TGTGCCAGCAGTTTCGGGACAGGGTTCACAGATACGCAGTATTTT
CDR3 protein: CASSFGTGFTDTQYF
V gene: TRBV27
D gene: TRBD1
clone size: once
J gene: TRBJ2-3

CDR3 DNA: TGTGCCAGCAGTTCGAAGGGGGCGCGAAGCGGGGAGCTGTTTTTT
CDR3 protein: CASSSKGARSGELFF
V gene: TRBV6-2/TRBV6-3
D gene: TRBD1
clone size: .
J gene: TRBJ2-2

CDR3 DNA: TGCAGTGCTAGAGAGTCCCCCTCGGATACGCAGTATTTT
CDR3 protein: CSARESPSDTQYF
V gene: TRBV20-1
D gene: .
clone size: many
J gene: TRBJ2-3

CDR3 DNA: TGTGCCACCAGCAGGCCAGAGCAGGTGCAGTACTTC
CDR3 protein: CATSRPEQVQYF
V gene: TRBV15
D gene: .
clone size: few
J gene: TRBJ2-7

CDR3 DNA: TGCGCCAGCAGGCGACTTCAGAACACTGAAGCTTTCTTT
CDR3 protein: CASRRLQNTEAFF
V gene: TRBV5-1
D gene: .
clone size: many
J gene: TRBJ1-1

CDR3 DNA: TGCGCCAGCAGTGATCTGCGAACGAACACCGGGGAGCTGTTTTTT
CDR3 protein: CASSDLRTNTGELFF
V gene: TRBV10-2
D gene: .
clone size: few
J gene: TRBJ2-2

CDR3 DNA: TGTGCCAGCAGCCAAGTAGGGGAAAGCACTGAAGCTTTCTTT
CDR3 protein: CASSQVGESTEAFF
V gene: TRBV14
D gene: .
clone size: .
J gene: TRBJ1-1

CDR3 DNA: TGTGCCAGCAGTCCCTCGGCGGGGGTCCTCTCCTACGAGCAGTACTTC
CDR3 protein: CASSPSAGVLSYEQYF
V gene: TRBV12-3/TRBV12-4
D gene: TRBD2
clone size: few
J gene: TRBJ2-7

CDR3 DNA: TGTGCCAGCAGCCCATCCCTAGGGGGCCCACGGAATTCACCCCTCCACTTT
CDR3 protein: CASSPSLGGPRNSPLHF
V gene: TRBV11-2
D gene: TRBD1
clone size: many
J gene: TRBJ1-6

CDR3 DNA: TGCGCCAGCAGCTTGGGACAGGAGACAGATACGCAGTATTTT
CDR3 protein: CASSLGQETDTQYF
V gene: TRBV5-1
D gene: .
clone size: few
J gene: TRBJ2-3